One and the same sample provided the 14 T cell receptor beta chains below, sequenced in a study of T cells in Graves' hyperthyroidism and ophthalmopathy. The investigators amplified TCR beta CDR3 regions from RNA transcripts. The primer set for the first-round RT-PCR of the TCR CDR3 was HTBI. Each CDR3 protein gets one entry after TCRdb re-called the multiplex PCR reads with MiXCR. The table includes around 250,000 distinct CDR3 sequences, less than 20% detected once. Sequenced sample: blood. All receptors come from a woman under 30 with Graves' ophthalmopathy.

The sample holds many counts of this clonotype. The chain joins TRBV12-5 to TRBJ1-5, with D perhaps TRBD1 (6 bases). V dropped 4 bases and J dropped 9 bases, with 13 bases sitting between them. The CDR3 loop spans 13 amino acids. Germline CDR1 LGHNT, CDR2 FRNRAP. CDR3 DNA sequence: TGTGCTAGTGGTTCCGGAGGGGGGACGCCCCAGCATTTT. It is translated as CASGSGGGTPQHF.

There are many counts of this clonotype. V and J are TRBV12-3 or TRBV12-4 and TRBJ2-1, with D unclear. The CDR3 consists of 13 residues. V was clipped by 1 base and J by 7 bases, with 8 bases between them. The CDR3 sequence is CASSLDVANEQFF. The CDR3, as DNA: TGTGCCAGCAGTTTAGACGTCGCGAATGAGCAGTTCTTC.

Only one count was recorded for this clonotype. CDR3 loop: CASSQPTGTNLYEQFF. The CDR3 DNA follows: TGCGCCAGCAGCCAGCCCACCGGGACTAACCTCTACGAGCAGTTCTTC. The chain combines TRBV4-3 with TRBJ2-1; 7 bases fit TRBD2. Germline assignment: CDR1 LGHNA and CDR2 YSLEER. Germline trimming cut 3 bases from V and 10 bases from J; bases unmatched to any gene: 15. CDR3 length: 16 amino acids.

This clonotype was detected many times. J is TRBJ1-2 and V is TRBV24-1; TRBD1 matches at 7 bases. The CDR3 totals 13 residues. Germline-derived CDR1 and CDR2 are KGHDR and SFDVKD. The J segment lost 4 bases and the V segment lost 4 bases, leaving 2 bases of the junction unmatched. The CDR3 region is CATSEGTAYGYTF. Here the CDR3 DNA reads TGTGCCACCAGTGAGGGGACAGCCTATGGCTACACCTTC.

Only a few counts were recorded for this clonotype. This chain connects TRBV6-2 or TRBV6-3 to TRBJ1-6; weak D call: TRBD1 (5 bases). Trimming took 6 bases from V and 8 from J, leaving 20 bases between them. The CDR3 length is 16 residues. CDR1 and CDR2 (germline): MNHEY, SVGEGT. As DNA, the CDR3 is TGTGCCAGCAGCCTACAACCTGGGACTGGTGATTCACCCCTCCACTTT. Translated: CASSLQPGTGDSPLHF.

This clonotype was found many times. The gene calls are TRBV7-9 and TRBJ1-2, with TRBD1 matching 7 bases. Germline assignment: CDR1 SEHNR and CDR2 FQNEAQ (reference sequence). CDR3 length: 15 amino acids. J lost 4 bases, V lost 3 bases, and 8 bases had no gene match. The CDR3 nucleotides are TGTGCCAGCAGCTTTACAGGGGCCTCCGCCTATGGCTACACCTTC. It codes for CASSFTGASAYGYTF.

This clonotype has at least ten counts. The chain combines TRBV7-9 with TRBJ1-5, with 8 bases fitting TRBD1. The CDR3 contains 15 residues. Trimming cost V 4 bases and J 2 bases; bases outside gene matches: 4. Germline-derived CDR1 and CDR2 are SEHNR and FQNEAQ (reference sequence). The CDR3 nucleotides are TGTGCCAGCAGCTCGGACAGGGTTGGCAATCAGCCCCAGCATTTT. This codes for CASSSDRVGNQPQHF.

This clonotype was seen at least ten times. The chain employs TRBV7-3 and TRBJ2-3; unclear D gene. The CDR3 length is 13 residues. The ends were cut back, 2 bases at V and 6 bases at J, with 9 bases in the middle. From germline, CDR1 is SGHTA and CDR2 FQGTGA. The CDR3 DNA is TGTGCCAGCAGCTTACTCGGCGAGGATACGCAGTATTTT. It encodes CASSLLGEDTQYF.

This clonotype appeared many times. The CDR3: CASSTGQGSTDTQYF. The CDR3 DNA sequence: TGTGCCAGCAGTACGGGACAGGGGAGCACAGATACGCAGTATTTT. The rearrangement uses TRBV6-1 and TRBJ2-3; 10 nucleotides agree with TRBD1. The CDR3 is 15 amino acids. Per the germline V gene, CDR1 is MNHNS and CDR2 is SASEGT. V was pared by 5 bases and J by 0 bases, with 2 bases of the junction left unmatched.

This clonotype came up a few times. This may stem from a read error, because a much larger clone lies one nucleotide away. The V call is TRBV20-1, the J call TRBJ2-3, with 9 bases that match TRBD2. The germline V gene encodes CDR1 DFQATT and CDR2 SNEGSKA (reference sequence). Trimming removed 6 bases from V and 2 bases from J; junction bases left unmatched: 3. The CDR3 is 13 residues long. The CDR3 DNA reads TGCAGTGCAAGACTAGCGGTCACAGATACGCAGTATTTT. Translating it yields CSARLAVTDTQYF.

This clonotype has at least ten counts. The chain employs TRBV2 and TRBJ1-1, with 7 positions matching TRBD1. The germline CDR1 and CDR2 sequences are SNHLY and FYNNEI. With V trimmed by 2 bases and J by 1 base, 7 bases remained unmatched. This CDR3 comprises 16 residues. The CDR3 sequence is CASSERQGSWNTEAFF. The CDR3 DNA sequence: TGTGCCAGCAGTGAAAGACAGGGCAGTTGGAACACTGAAGCTTTCTTT.

The DNA of the CDR3 is TGTGCCAGCAGCCCCTCCGGACCTGGAAACACCATATATTTT. Residues: CASSPSGPGNTIYF. V gene TRBV28 combines with J gene TRBJ1-3; D call uncertain. Deletions cut 6 bases from V and 2 bases from J, with 11 bases between. The CDR3 is 14 amino acids. The germline CDR1 and CDR2 sequences are MDHEN and SYDVKM. The variable domain in full, with the rest retrieved from reference TRBV28 and TRBJ1-3, is DVKVTQSSRYLVKRTGEKVFLECVQDMDHENMFWYRQDPGLGLRLIYFSYDVKMKEKGDIPEGYSVSREKKERFSLILESASTNQTSMYLCASSPSGPGNTIYFGEGSWLTVV.

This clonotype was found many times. For the CDR3, the DNA is TGTGCCAGCAGCCCCGGCCCTTTAGCGGGGTTATCCTACAATGAGCAGTTCTTC. It encodes CASSPGPLAGLSYNEQFF. V usage is TRBV7-9 and J usage is TRBJ2-1; 8 bases line up with TRBD2. The CDR3 has 18 residues. In germline, CDR1 is SEHNR, CDR2 FQNEAQ (reference sequence). V was clipped by 5 bases and J by 1 base; unmatched bases: 13.

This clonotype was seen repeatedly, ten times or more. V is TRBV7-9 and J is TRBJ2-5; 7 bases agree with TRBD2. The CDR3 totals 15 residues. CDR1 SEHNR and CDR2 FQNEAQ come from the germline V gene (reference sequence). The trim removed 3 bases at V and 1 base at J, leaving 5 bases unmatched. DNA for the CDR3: TGTGCCAGCAGCTTGTCCGGGGGGATCCAAGAGACCCAGTACTTC. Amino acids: CASSLSGGIQETQYF.